One and the same sample provided the 4 T cell receptor beta chains below, sequenced in a study of shared T cell receptors in the human thymus. TCRdb's copy holds only in-frame clones and misses some; the assay was immunoSEQ multiplex PCR. The sample has 600,000 to 900,000 clones; roughly 88% are singletons. The data were also submitted as part of a second study, on human thymus T cells.

What was sequenced was thymocytes. Source of these receptors: a girl under three years old with a congenital heart defect.

The chain uses TRBV9 and TRBJ1-2, with D unclear. V was trimmed by 4 bases and J by 8 bases, leaving 18 bases between them. The V gene's germline CDR1 is SGDLS and CDR2 YYNGEE. The CDR3 loop spans 14 amino acids. DNA for the CDR3: TGTGCCAGCAGCACCTACGACACTCCGCACGGCTACACCTTC. Protein product: CASSTYDTPHGYTF.

The chain recombines TRBV12-5 with TRBJ1-6; D is unclear. CDR3 length: 17 amino acids. Germline V CDR1 and CDR2: LGHNT, FRNRAP. V gave up 0 bases and J gave up 7 bases, with 16 bases separating them. CDR3 protein: CASGLVERSLDNSPLHF. The DNA of the CDR3 is TGTGCTAGTGGTTTGGTAGAGAGGAGCCTAGACAATTCACCCCTCCACTTT. The entire variable domain, with the rest obtained from reference TRBV12-5 and TRBJ1-6, is as follows: DARVTQTPRHKVTEMGQEVTMRCQPILGHNTVFWYRQTMMQGLELLAYFRNRAPLDDSGMPKDRFSAEMPDATLATLKIQPSEPRDSAVYFCASGLVERSLDNSPLHFGNGTRLTVT.

The chain is built from TRBV5-1 and TRBJ2-2; possibly TRBD2 for D (6 bases). The CDR3 runs to 18 residues. Trimming removed 0 bases at V and 1 base at J, with 16 bases between. Germline assignment: CDR1 SGHRS and CDR2 YFSETQ. CDR3 sequence: CASSLADWRGRNTGELFF. The DNA of the CDR3 is TGCGCCAGCAGCTTGGCCGATTGGCGGGGTCGGAACACCGGGGAGCTGTTTTTT.

The V gene is TRBV27, the J gene TRBJ1-2; D is ambiguous. Deletions cut 5 bases from V and 3 bases from J, with 13 bases between. This CDR3 comprises 14 residues. Germline V gives CDR1 MNHEY, CDR2 SMNVEV (reference sequence). The CDR3 nucleotides are TGTGCCAGCAGTCTCGGACGGCGGGACTATGGCTACACCTTC. Its translation is CASSLGRRDYGYTF.